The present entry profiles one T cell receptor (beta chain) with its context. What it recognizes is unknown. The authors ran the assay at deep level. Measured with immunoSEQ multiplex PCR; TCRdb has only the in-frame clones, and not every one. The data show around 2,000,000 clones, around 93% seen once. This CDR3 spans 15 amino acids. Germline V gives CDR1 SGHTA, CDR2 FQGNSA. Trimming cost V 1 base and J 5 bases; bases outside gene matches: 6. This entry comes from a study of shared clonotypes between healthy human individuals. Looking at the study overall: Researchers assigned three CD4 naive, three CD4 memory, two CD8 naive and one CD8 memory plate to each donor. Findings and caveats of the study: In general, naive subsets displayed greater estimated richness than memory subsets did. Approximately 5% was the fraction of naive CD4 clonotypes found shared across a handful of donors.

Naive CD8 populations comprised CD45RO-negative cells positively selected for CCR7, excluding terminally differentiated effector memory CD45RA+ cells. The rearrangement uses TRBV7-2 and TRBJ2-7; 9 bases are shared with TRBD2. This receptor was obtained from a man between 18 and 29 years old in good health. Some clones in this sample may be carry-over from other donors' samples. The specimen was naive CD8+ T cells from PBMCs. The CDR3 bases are TGTGCCAGCAGCTTAGGATTTAGCGGGAGTAACGAGCAGTACTTC. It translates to CASSLGFSGSNEQYF.